This T cell receptor beta chain was found in a study of T cell changes during pregnancy in multiple sclerosis. The protocol was immunoSEQ multiplex PCR, while the TCRdb copy is restricted to in-frame clones and leaves out a portion. The table shows around 37,000 clones, with around 90% occurring only once. Between the trimmed V and J ends, which lost 7 bases and 0 bases, there was a span of 14 bases. This CDR3 has 15 residues. Germline lookup yields CDR1 LNHDA and CDR2 SQIVND (reference sequence). The V and J genes are TRBV19 and TRBJ2-3; the D is unclear. Sequenced here: CD8+ T cells from peripheral blood mononuclear cells, sampled in the third trimester of pregnancy. This receptor was obtained from a female donor with multiple sclerosis, enrolled in a pregnancy study. CDR3 sequence (DNA): TGTGCCAGTACCTCGTGGGCCGCAAGCACAGATACGCAGTATTTT. It specifies CASTSWAASTDTQYF.